A single T cell receptor beta chain is shown here with its context. What it recognizes is unknown. With V trimmed by 0 bases and J by 4 bases, 6 bases remained unmatched. Looked up from germline, CDR1 is SGHRS and CDR2 is YFSETQ. The CDR3 runs to 16 residues. With 60 Vbeta and 13 Jbeta primers, the PCR was carried out. Assay: immunoSEQ multiplex PCR; the TCRdb copy retains only in-frame clones and omits some. Of 150,000 or so clones in the sample, over 60% were seen once. The data stem from a study of cytomegalovirus exposure and HLA in healthy donors. Study results and limitations: It has been reported that TCR beta sequences accurately predicted the HLA-A and HLA-B alleles of most subjects.

The chain uses TRBV5-1 and TRBJ2-7, with 11 nucleotides matching TRBD1. This sequence was found in a male donor in good health and CMV-seronegative. The sample was PBMCs. The DNA for the CDR3 is TGCGCCAGCAGCTTGGGTGGGACAGGGGGTCCTTACGAGCAGTACTTC. This translates into CASSLGGTGGPYEQYF. Full variable domain (missing parts from reference TRBV5-1 and TRBJ2-7): KAGVTQTPRYLIKTRGQQVTLSCSPISGHRSVSWYQQTPGQGLQFLFEYFSETQRNKGNFPGRFSGRQFSNSRSEMNVSTLELGDSALYLCASSLGGTGGPYEQYFGPGTRLTVT.